The 26 T cell receptor beta chains below were found in one sample sequenced in a study of blood T cell repertoires in COVID-19 (dated by TCRdb to between 2020 and 2021). The library was built by means of the immunoSEQ multiplex PCR assay. In TCRdb, the immuneACCESS table is reduced to in-frame sequences with V and J assigned. These tables do not hold every clone; where another copy was compared, an unresolved V gene accounts for under half, and the others remain unexplained. This sample holds some 27,000 clones; around 90% were observed only once. The top ten clonotypes cover about 13% of the sample. The sample consisted of peripheral blood. The receptors originated from a human donor in a cohort sampled during active COVID-19. The donor label of this sample is uncertain.

This clone is a singleton in its sample. The chain recombines TRBV5-4 with TRBJ2-3; 11 bases map to TRBD2. The CDR3 is 20 residues long. J gave up 3 bases and V 2 bases, and 17 bases lay outside the gene matches. Germline V CDR1 and CDR2: SGHNT, YYREEE (reference sequence). As DNA, the CDR3 is TGTGCCAGCAGCTTTCCCACTCCTAGCGGGGGGCAGCGGGGGACAGATACGCAGTATTTT. Translating it yields CASSFPTPSGGQRGTDTQYF.

This clone showed up just once. The gene calls are TRBV5-1 and TRBJ2-7; tentative D call: TRBD2 (6 bases). Trimming removed 4 bases at V and 5 bases at J, with 19 bases between. This CDR3 contains 15 residues. Per germline, CDR1 SGHRS and CDR2 YFSETQ. The CDR3 sequence: CASSHGGGEVDEQYF. CDR3 coding DNA: TGCGCCAGCAGCCACGGGGGAGGCGAAGTTGACGAGCAGTACTTC.

V gene TRBV5-1 combines with J gene TRBJ1-6; D unclear. Per the germline V gene, CDR1 is SGHRS and CDR2 is YFSETQ. Deletions cut 1 base from V and 6 bases from J, with 11 bases between. CDR3 length: 15 amino acids. CDR3 sequence (DNA): TGCGCCAGCAGCTTGAGGGCGGGAGTTAATTCACCCCTCCACTTT. Translation gives CASSLRAGVNSPLHF.

The chain's CDR3 is CASSPWQGRNTGELFF. For the CDR3, the DNA is TGTGCCAGTAGCCCCTGGCAGGGGAGGAACACCGGGGAGCTGTTTTTT. The chain has TRBV19 and TRBJ2-2; maybe TRBD1 (6 bases). V was clipped by 6 bases and J by 1 base, with 15 bases between them. The CDR3 runs 16 residues. Germline loops: CDR1 LNHDA, CDR2 SQIVND (reference sequence).

The chain carries TRBV11-3 and TRBJ2-7; weak D call: TRBD1 (6 bases). This CDR3 spans 13 amino acids. V dropped 5 bases and J dropped 2 bases, with 10 bases sitting between them. Germline V gene sequence: CDR1 SGHNT, CDR2 YENEEA. The CDR3 DNA sequence: TGTGCCAGCAGCGAGACAGGAGCCTACGAGCAGTACTTC. Protein sequence: CASSETGAYEQYF.

V and J are TRBV7-2 and TRBJ2-7; 9 nucleotides match TRBD2. V lost 3 bases to trimming and J lost 3 bases; unmatched junction nucleotides: 9. Germline CDR1 reads SGHTA; CDR2 reads FQGNSA. The CDR3 sequence is 16 residues long. The CDR3 is CASSLGGGVSHYEQYF. The CDR3 DNA reads TGTGCCAGCAGCTTGGGCGGGGGGGTGAGTCACTACGAGCAGTACTTC.

The gene calls are TRBV6-2 or TRBV6-3 and TRBJ2-3; 8 nucleotides line up with TRBD2. CDR1 MNHEY and CDR2 SVGEGT come from the germline V gene. V dropped 0 bases and J dropped 2; count of bases not matched to a gene: 4. This CDR3 contains 16 residues. In nucleotides, the CDR3 is TGTGCCAGCAGTTACTCAGGGACTAGAAACACAGATACGCAGTATTTT. Its protein is CASSYSGTRNTDTQYF.

In this sample, this clone turned up a few times. This chain links TRBV19 with TRBJ2-1; 9 bases align to TRBD1. V lost 5 bases, J lost 6 bases, and 8 bases stayed unmatched. The CDR3 loop spans 15 amino acids. The germline gives CDR1 LNHDA, CDR2 SQIVND (reference sequence). The CDR3 protein is CASSAGTGTGNEQFF. CDR3 nucleotide sequence: TGTGCCAGTAGTGCCGGGACAGGGACTGGCAATGAGCAGTTCTTC.

The sample holds a few counts of this clone. V gene TRBV2 combines with J gene TRBJ1-5, with 7 bases fitting TRBD1. J lost 4 bases, V lost 6 bases, and 9 bases had no gene match. Germline CDR1 SNHLY, CDR2 FYNNEI. There are 15 residues in the CDR3. DNA of the CDR3: TGTGCCAGCAGCCTAACAGGGGTCGGAAATCAGCCCCAGCATTTT. Translating it yields CASSLTGVGNQPQHF.

This chain uses TRBV14 with TRBJ2-3; TRBD2 matches 7 bases. This CDR3 is built from 15 residues. Germline V lookup: CDR1 SGHDN, CDR2 FVKESK. The junction had 8 bases not matched to a gene; V was cut back by 5 bases and J by 3 bases. The CDR3 loop is CASSWGLPNTDTQYF. The DNA for the CDR3 is TGTGCCAGCAGCTGGGGACTACCAAATACAGATACGCAGTATTTT.

The J gene is TRBJ1-1, the V gene TRBV5-5; the match to TRBD1 covers 7 bases. V trimming: 0 bases; J trimming: 1 base; junction bases outside the gene matches: 6. The CDR3 is 16 amino acids. Germline V gene sequence: CDR1 SGHKS, CDR2 YYEKEE (reference sequence). CDR3: CASSLVTGSGNTEAFF. CDR3 in DNA: TGTGCCAGCAGCTTGGTGACAGGGTCGGGGAACACTGAAGCTTTCTTT.

The rearrangement uses TRBV6-5 and TRBJ2-7, with D possibly matching TRBD1 (7 bases). The CDR3 covers 15 residues. V dropped 6 bases and J dropped 7 bases, with 22 bases sitting between them. The germline CDR1 and CDR2 sequences are MNHEY and SVGAGI. CDR3 loop: CASRPSRSRGVEQYF. The CDR3 DNA reads as TGTGCCAGCAGACCTTCCCGATCCAGGGGGGTTGAGCAGTACTTC.

This chain joins TRBV27 and TRBJ2-5; 14 bases align to TRBD2. The germline V gene has CDR1 MNHEY and CDR2 SMNVEV (reference sequence). CDR3 length: 17 residues. V gave up 5 bases and J gave up 5 bases; unmatched junction bases: 10. CDR3 in amino acids: CASSPSTSGGAVETQYF. In nucleotides, the CDR3 is TGTGCCAGCAGTCCCTCGACTAGCGGGGGGGCGGTCGAGACCCAGTACTTC.

V and J are TRBV10-3 and TRBJ1-6, with D possibly being TRBD1 (6 bases). V was cut by 6 bases and J by 6 bases, with 15 bases left in between. Germline V lookup: CDR1 ENHRY, CDR2 SYGVKD. CDR3 length: 15 residues. The CDR3 is CAISDSGQLNSPLHF. The DNA of the CDR3 is TGTGCCATCAGCGACTCAGGACAGCTTAATTCACCCCTCCACTTT.

V usage is TRBV7-2 and J usage is TRBJ2-4, with 12 bases that match TRBD2. Germline lookup yields CDR1 SGHTA and CDR2 FQGNSA. The junction had 4 bases not matched to a gene; V was cut back by 1 base and J by 0 bases. This CDR3 is 18 amino acids long. In DNA, the CDR3 is TGTGCCAGCAGCTTAGACCTAGCGGGGGGGCGAGCCAAAAACATTCAGTACTTC. Amino acids: CASSLDLAGGRAKNIQYF.

The chain uses TRBV29-1 and TRBJ2-7; D uncertain. Deletions cut 4 bases from V and 0 bases from J, with 7 bases between. The CDR3 totals 12 residues. Germline V gives CDR1 SQVTM, CDR2 ANQGSEA. CDR3 loop: CSVVGSSYEQYF. DNA of the CDR3: TGCAGCGTTGTTGGCAGCTCCTACGAGCAGTACTTC.

The rearrangement links TRBV5-6 to TRBJ2-1, with 16 bases aligning to TRBD2. The length of the CDR3 is 19 residues. Per germline, CDR1 SGHDT and CDR2 YYEEEE. The V segment lost 0 bases and the J segment 4 bases; nucleotides outside the gene matches: 7. CDR3: CASSLEGTSGGDLYNEQFF. CDR3 bases: TGTGCCAGCAGCTTGGAAGGGACTAGCGGGGGGGATCTTTACAATGAGCAGTTCTTC.

This chain connects TRBV5-1 to TRBJ1-2, with 9 bases fitting TRBD1. Looked up from germline, CDR1 is SGHRS and CDR2 is YFSETQ. V lost 1 base and J lost 8; bases outside the gene matches: 9. This CDR3 is 15 amino acids long. CDR3 sequence reads: CASSLSGDRAGGYTF. CDR3 nucleotide sequence: TGCGCCAGCAGCTTGTCCGGGGACAGGGCCGGGGGCTACACCTTC.

This clone appeared a single time. The V call is TRBV28, the J call TRBJ1-3, with TRBD1 identical over 10 bases. Germline V gene lookup returns CDR1 MDHEN and CDR2 SYDVKM. The junction had 12 bases not matched to a gene; V was cut back by 6 bases and J by 7 bases. There are 16 residues in the CDR3. In DNA, the CDR3 is TGTGCCAGCAGCCCACCTCCTCCGGGACAGGGGAACACCATATATTTT. This translates into CASSPPPPGQGNTIYF.

V is TRBV10-3 and J is TRBJ1-2; 7 bases fit TRBD1. Losses at the gene ends were 3 bases for V and 3 bases for J; bases not matched to a gene: 7. The CDR3 has 15 residues. The germline V gene encodes CDR1 ENHRY and CDR2 SYGVKD. The CDR3 DNA is TGTGCCATCAGTGACCCAGGACAGGTTTACTATGGCTACACCTTC. Protein sequence: CAISDPGQVYYGYTF.

This clone was found once. The V call is TRBV9, the J call TRBJ2-1, with TRBD1 as a possible D gene (6 bases). The germline V and J ends were trimmed by 0 bases and 8 bases, with 21 bases remaining between them. The CDR3 runs 17 residues. The germline CDR1 and CDR2 sequences are SGDLS and YYNGEE. The CDR3 is CASSVAGDPPGRYEQFF. Written as DNA, the CDR3 is TGTGCCAGCAGCGTAGCAGGGGACCCCCCCGGCAGATATGAGCAGTTCTTC.

The chain has TRBV2 and TRBJ1-1; D possibly corresponds to TRBD1 (5 bases). Germline CDR1 SNHLY, CDR2 FYNNEI. The length of the CDR3 is 13 residues. V was pared by 4 bases and J by 1 base, with 7 bases between. CDR3 residues: CASSGGRNTEAFF. Written as DNA, the CDR3 is TGTGCCAGCAGTGGGGGCAGGAACACTGAAGCTTTCTTT.

The chain links TRBV7-9 to TRBJ1-3; unclear D gene. The CDR3 is 15 amino acids. Germline lookup yields CDR1 SEHNR and CDR2 FQNEAQ (reference sequence). V was clipped by 0 bases and J by 0 bases, with 6 bases between them. The CDR3 sequence is CASSLALLSGNTIYF. CDR3 nucleotides: TGTGCCAGCAGCTTAGCACTTCTCTCTGGAAACACCATATATTTT.

This chain joins TRBV28 and TRBJ2-1, with D perhaps matching TRBD1 (6 bases). CDR3 length: 12 amino acids. The V gene's germline CDR1 is MDHEN and CDR2 SYDVKM. V was clipped by 5 bases and J by 12 bases, with 14 bases between them. The CDR3 spells CASSGRGSRQFF. The CDR3 DNA sequence: TGTGCCAGCAGTGGAAGGGGGTCTCGGCAGTTCTTC.

The V gene is TRBV3-1 (or the pseudogene TRBV3-2), the J gene TRBJ2-2; no clear D. The CDR3 has 13 residues. Germline lookup yields CDR1 LGHDT and CDR2 YNNKEL (reference sequence). Deletions cut 1 base from V and 4 bases from J, with 4 bases between. CDR3: CASSQVRTGELFF. For the CDR3, the DNA is TGTGCCAGCAGCCAAGTCCGCACCGGGGAGCTGTTTTTT.

This clone occurred a few times. The same CDR3 is also encoded by other DNA sequences in this sample. The chain couples TRBV5-1 to TRBJ1-1; D gene unclear. V lost 4 bases, J lost 2 bases, and 9 bases lay in between. The germline V gene encodes CDR1 SGHRS and CDR2 YFSETQ. The CDR3 extends over 13 amino acids. The CDR3 loop reads CASSTTANTEAFF. DNA for the CDR3: TGCGCCAGCAGCACAACAGCCAACACTGAAGCTTTCTTT.